Listed below are T cell receptor beta chains from one sample, sequenced in a study of control samples from healthy donors and cancer patients. Some clones are missing from TCRdb's copy, which holds only in-frame ones; the method was immunoSEQ multiplex PCR. This table has about 100,000 clones, less than 90% appearing once. The sequenced material came from blood. All receptors derive from a woman aged 45-60 years in good health. Both conserved end residues are part of each CDR3. The D gene is left open where the match is weak. For some rows the clone size is stated as once, few or many, or as a class when expanded; others skip it.

TRBD1,14,-,TRBV9,TRBJ1-2,TGTGCCAGCAGCGTCACAGGGGGTGGCTATGGCTACACCTTC,CASSVTGGGYGYTF
-,13,-,TRBV9,TRBJ2-1,TGTGCCAGCAGCGTAGTAAATTCGGGCGGGCAGTTCTTC,CASSVVNSGGQFF
-,13,once,TRBV12-3/TRBV12-4,TRBJ1-2,TGTGCCAGCAGTTCTAGGGAGCGATATGGCTACACCTTC,CASSSRERYGYTF
-,14,-,TRBV9,TRBJ2-3,TGTGCCAGCAGCCGTTTGGGCTTCACAGATACGCAGTATTTT,CASSRLGFTDTQYF
TRBD1,12,-,TRBV29-1,TRBJ1-1,TGCAGCGTAGGACAGGAGAACACTGAAGCTTTCTTT,CSVGQENTEAFF
TRBD2,15,-,TRBV9,TRBJ2-7,TGTGCCAGCAGCGTATCGACTAGCGCTACCTACGAGCAGTACTTC,CASSVSTSATYEQYF
-,13,-,TRBV4-1,TRBJ2-1,TGCGCCAGCGCCCGACTAGAGTACAATGAGCAGTTCTTC,CASARLEYNEQFF
-,16,-,TRBV5-4,TRBJ1-5,TGTGCCAGCAGCCTCCGGGCCCCGCGAGGCAATCAGCCCCAGCATTTT,CASSLRAPRGNQPQHF
-,14,-,TRBV19,TRBJ2-2,TGTGCCAGTAAAAGTAGCGGGAACACCGGGGAGCTGTTTTTT,CASKSSGNTGELFF
-,16,-,TRBV18,TRBJ2-3,TGTGCCAGCTCACCCCTCCCCCTCTCGGGCACAGATACGCAGTATTTT,CASSPLPLSGTDTQYF
-,14,few,TRBV2,TRBJ1-4,TGTGCCAGCATGGCCCTGGAACAGCATGTAAGGCTGTTTTTT,CASMALEQHVRLFF
TRBD1,14,-,TRBV19,TRBJ1-1,TGTGCCAGTACACGGACAGGGTACGGCACTGAAGCTTTCTTT,CASTRTGYGTEAFF
-,15,-,TRBV7-2,TRBJ1-1,TGTGCCAGCAGCTTAGGGGAGGGGCTGAACACTGAAGCTTTCTTT,CASSLGEGLNTEAFF
-,14,-,TRBV18,TRBJ1-1,TGTGCCAGCTCACCTAACGGGGGGAAGGCTGAAGCTTTCTTT,CASSPNGGKAEAFF
-,15,-,TRBV5-4,TRBJ1-2,TGTGCCAGCAGCTTGAGGGGCAGAAATCTCTTTGGCTACACCTTC,CASSLRGRNLFGYTF
-,13,-,TRBV27,TRBJ2-7,TGTGCCAGCAGGGAGGGCCAGGGAGAAGAGCAGTACTTC,CASREGQGEEQYF
TRBD1,15,-,TRBV15,TRBJ1-3,TGTGCCACCAGCGCCGGGACAGCCTCTGGAAACACCATATATTTT,CATSAGTASGNTIYF
-,12,-,TRBV5-1,TRBJ2-5,TGCGCCAGCAGCATCAGACAAGAGACCCAGTACTTC,CASSIRQETQYF
-,16,-,TRBV15,TRBJ2-3,TGTGCCATCCCCCTAGGGAACAGGGCCCCCACAGATACGCAGTATTTT,CAIPLGNRAPTDTQYF
TRBD1,15,-,TRBV27,TRBJ1-4,TGTGCCAGCCGGGACAGGGGCGCAATGGGTGAAAAACTGTTTTTT,CASRDRGAMGEKLFF
-,12,-,TRBV19,TRBJ1-5,TGTGCCAGTAGTATAGGGAGTCAGCCCCAGCATTTT,CASSIGSQPQHF
TRBD1,14,-,TRBV7-2,TRBJ1-1,TGTGCCAGCAGCTTACCGGGACAGGGACCTGAAGCTTTCTTT,CASSLPGQGPEAFF
-,12,-,TRBV19,TRBJ2-3,TGTGCCAGTAGTCTTTCGGATTATACGCAGTATTTT,CASSLSDYTQYF
TRBD2,17,-,TRBV9,TRBJ2-5,TGTGCCAGCAGCGTAAGGACGAGCGGGGGGGACCAAGAGACCCAGTACTTC,CASSVRTSGGDQETQYF
-,11,-,TRBV30,TRBJ1-4,TGTGCCTGGAGTGTAAGAGGAAAACTGTTTTTT,CAWSVRGKLFF
-,14,-,TRBV9,TRBJ2-2,TGTGCCAGCAGCGTAGTCCGGGGGCCCGGGGAGCTGTTTTTT,CASSVVRGPGELFF
-,10,-,TRBV28,TRBJ2-1,TGTGCCAGCAGCTCCAATGAGCAGTTCTTC,CASSSNEQFF
-,15,-,TRBV6-1,TRBJ2-7,TGTGCCAGCAGTGAATTTGGGACTCCCTCCTACGAGCAGTACTTC,CASSEFGTPSYEQYF
TRBD1,13,few,TRBV2,TRBJ1-2,TGTGCCAGCAACAGGGGCAAGAACTATGGCTACACCTTC,CASNRGKNYGYTF
-,14,-,TRBV4-1,TRBJ1-5,TGCGCCAGCAGCCAAGATAGGGGCTGGCAGCCCCAGCATTTT,CASSQDRGWQPQHF
-,14,-,TRBV30,TRBJ1-2,TGTGCCTGGAATGCTGGGCGCAGCAACTATGGCTACACCTTC,CAWNAGRSNYGYTF
-,14,-,TRBV11-2,TRBJ1-4,TGTGCCAGCAGCTTATCGCCAAACAGGGAGTCACTGTTTTTT,CASSLSPNRESLFF
-,11,-,TRBV6-6,TRBJ1-4,TGTGCCAGCAGGTCCGGTGAAAAACTGTTTTTT,CASRSGEKLFF
-,13,-,TRBV2,TRBJ1-1,TGTGCCAGCAGGGGGGGAGGGCGCGCTGAAGCTTTCTTT,CASRGGGRAEAFF
-,15,-,TRBV4-1,TRBJ2-1,TGCGCCAGCAGCCAATGGGGATCTACCTACAATGAGCAGTTCTTC,CASSQWGSTYNEQFF
TRBD1,16,-,TRBV4-1,TRBJ2-2,TGCGCCAGCAGCCAAGAGGGACAGGGGGGCACCGGGGAGCTGTTTTTT,CASSQEGQGGTGELFF
-,9,-,TRBV20-1,TRBJ2-7,TGCAGTGCTAGGAGGGATTTTGGCTTC,CSARRDFGF
-,14,-,TRBV7-2,TRBJ1-3,TGTGCCAGCAGCTTGGGGGCGGGCGGAAACACCATATATTTT,CASSLGAGGNTIYF
-,11,-,TRBV12-3/TRBV12-4,TRBJ2-1,TGTGCCAGCAGTTTGACCCGTGAGCAGTTCTTC,CASSLTREQFF
TRBD1,16,-,TRBV6-1,TRBJ1-6,TGTGCCAGCAGTGAATTCGGAGACAGGGGTTACTCACCCCTCCACTTT,CASSEFGDRGYSPLHF
TRBD1,15,-,TRBV18,TRBJ2-1,TGTGCCAGCTCCCCGGGGACAGGGAACTACAATGAGCAGTTCTTC,CASSPGTGNYNEQFF
-,17,-,TRBV6-6,TRBJ1-3,TGTGCCAGCAGTCTGACAGGATTGGGTTTCTCTGGAAACACCATATATTTT,CASSLTGLGFSGNTIYF
TRBD2,15,-,TRBV5-1,TRBJ2-3,TGCGCCAGCAGCCCGGGACTAGCGGTCACAGATACGCAGTATTTT,CASSPGLAVTDTQYF
-,11,-,TRBV6-4,TRBJ2-7,TGTGCCAGCAGGGATCTCTACGAGCAGTACTTC,CASRDLYEQYF
TRBD1,15,-,TRBV5-1,TRBJ1-5,TGCGCCAGCAGCCCTGGACAGGGATCACATCAGCCCCAGCATTTT,CASSPGQGSHQPQHF
-,19,-,TRBV4-1,TRBJ1-2,TGCGCCAGCAGCCAAGATAGGTGGCAGGGGAGTCGTCTTGGGTATGGCTACACCTTC,CASSQDRWQGSRLGYGYTF
TRBD2,15,-,TRBV19,TRBJ2-1,TGTGCCAGTAGTATAAATAGCGGGAGCATCCGGGAGCAGTTCTTC,CASSINSGSIREQFF
TRBD1,18,-,TRBV14,TRBJ1-4,TGTGCCAGCAGCCGCTGGACAGGGGACGGTGCAACTAATGAAAAACTGTTTTTT,CASSRWTGDGATNEKLFF
-,15,once,TRBV5-1,TRBJ1-3,TGCGCCAGCACGGAAAGGCCCTCCGTCGGAAACACCATATATTTT,CASTERPSVGNTIYF
TRBD2,15,-,TRBV19,TRBJ2-1,TGTGCCAGTGCTAGGAGCGGGGGACTCTACAATGAGCAGTTCTTC,CASARSGGLYNEQFF
-,13,-,TRBV15,TRBJ1-1,TGTGCCACCCAAGATAAATTTAACACTGAAGCTTTCTTT,CATQDKFNTEAFF
TRBD2,16,-,TRBV7-9,TRBJ2-2,TGTGCCAGCAGCCGCCGACTAGCGGGCGTCACCGGGGAGCTGTTTTTT,CASSRRLAGVTGELFF
TRBD1,13,-,TRBV24-1,TRBJ1-2,TGTGCCACTCAGGACAGGGGGCTCGGTGGCTACACCTTC,CATQDRGLGGYTF